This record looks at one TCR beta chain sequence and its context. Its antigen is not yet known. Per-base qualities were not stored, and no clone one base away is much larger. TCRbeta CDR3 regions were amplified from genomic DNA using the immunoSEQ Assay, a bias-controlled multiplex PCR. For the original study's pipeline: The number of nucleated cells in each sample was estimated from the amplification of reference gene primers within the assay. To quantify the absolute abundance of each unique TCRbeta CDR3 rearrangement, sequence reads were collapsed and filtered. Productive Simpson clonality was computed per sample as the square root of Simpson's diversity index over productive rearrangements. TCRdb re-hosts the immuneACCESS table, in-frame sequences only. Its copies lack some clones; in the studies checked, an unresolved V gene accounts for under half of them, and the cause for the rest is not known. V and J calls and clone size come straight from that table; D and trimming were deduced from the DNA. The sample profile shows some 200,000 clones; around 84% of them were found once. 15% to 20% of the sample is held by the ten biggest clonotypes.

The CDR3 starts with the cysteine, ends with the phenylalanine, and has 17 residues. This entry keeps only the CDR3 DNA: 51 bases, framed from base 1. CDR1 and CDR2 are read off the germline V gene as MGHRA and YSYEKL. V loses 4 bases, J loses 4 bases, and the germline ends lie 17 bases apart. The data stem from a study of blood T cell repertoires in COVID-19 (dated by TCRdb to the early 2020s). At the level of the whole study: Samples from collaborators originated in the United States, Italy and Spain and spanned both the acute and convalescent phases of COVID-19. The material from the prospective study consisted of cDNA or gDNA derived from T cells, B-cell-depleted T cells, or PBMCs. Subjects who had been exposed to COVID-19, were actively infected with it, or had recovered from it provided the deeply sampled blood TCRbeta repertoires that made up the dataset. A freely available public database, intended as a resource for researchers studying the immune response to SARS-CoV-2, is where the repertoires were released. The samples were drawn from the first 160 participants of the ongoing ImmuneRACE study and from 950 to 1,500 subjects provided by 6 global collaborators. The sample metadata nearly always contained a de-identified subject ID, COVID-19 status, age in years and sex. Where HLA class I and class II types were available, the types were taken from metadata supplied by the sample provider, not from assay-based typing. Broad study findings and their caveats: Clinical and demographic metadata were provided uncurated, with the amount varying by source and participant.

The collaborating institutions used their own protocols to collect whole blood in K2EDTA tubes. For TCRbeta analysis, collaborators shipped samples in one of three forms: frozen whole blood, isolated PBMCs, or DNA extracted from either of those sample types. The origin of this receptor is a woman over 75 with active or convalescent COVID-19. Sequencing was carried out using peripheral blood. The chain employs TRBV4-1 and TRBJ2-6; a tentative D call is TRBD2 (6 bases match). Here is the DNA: TGCGCCAGCAGCCTCGAGGGCGGGGCTTTGGGGGCCAACGTCCTGACTTTC. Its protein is CASSLEGGALGANVLTF.